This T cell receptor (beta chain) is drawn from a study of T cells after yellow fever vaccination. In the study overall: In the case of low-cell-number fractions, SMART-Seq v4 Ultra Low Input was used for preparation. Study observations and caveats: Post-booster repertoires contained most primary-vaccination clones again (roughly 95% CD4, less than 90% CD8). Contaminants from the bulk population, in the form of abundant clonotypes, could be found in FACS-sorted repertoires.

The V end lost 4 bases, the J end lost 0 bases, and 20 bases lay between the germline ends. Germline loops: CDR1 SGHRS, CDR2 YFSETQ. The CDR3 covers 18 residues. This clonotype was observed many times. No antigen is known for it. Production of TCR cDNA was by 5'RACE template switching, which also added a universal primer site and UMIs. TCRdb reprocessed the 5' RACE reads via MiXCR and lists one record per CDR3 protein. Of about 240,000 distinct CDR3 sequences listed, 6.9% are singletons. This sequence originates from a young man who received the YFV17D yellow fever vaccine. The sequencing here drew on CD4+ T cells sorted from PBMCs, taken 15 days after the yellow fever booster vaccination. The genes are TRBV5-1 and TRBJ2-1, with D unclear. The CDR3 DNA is TGCGCCAGCAGCCCTGGGTTTTCGGCGGCCAGCTCCTACAATGAGCAGTTCTTC. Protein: CASSPGFSAASSYNEQFF.